This is a list of T cell receptor beta chains from one sample in a study of response to subunit inactivated influenza vaccine. TCRdb itself ran the RT-PCR reads through MiXCR, one entry per CDR3 protein. The table shows about half a million distinct CDR3 sequences, with approximately 11% occurring only once. The source was PBMCs from blood, collected about 6 weeks after vaccination. The origin of the receptors is a man aged 50 or older who received an inactivated influenza vaccine. Both conserved end residues are part of each CDR3. The order of the fields is J gene, CDR3 length, clone size, V gene, D gene, CDR3 protein, CDR3 DNA. The D gene is left open where the match is weak. Size values are once, few and many counts, or a class for expanded clones, and some rows have none.

>TRBJ2-3|17|many|TRBV4-1|NA
CASSTRSRGDLTDTQYF
TGCGCCAGCAGCACCCGAAGCCGCGGGGACCTCACAGATACGCAGTATTTT
>TRBJ2-1|16|NA|TRBV5-1|TRBD2
CASSLGAGGPGNEQFF
TGCGCCAGCAGCTTGGGAGCGGGAGGGCCGGGCAATGAGCAGTTCTTC
>TRBJ2-2|18|NA|TRBV9|TRBD2
CASSVGTSGGLNTGELFF
TGTGCCAGCAGCGTAGGTACTAGCGGGGGCCTAAACACCGGGGAGCTGTTTTTT
>TRBJ2-7|15|few|TRBV6-2/TRBV6-3|NA
CASRLPRGHSYEQYF
TGTGCCAGCAGACTTCCACGTGGACACAGCTACGAGCAGTACTTC
>TRBJ2-2|14|few|TRBV20-1|NA
CSAPVRANTGELFF
TGCAGTGCTCCCGTGCGTGCGAACACCGGGGAGCTGTTTTTT
>TRBJ2-7|16|NA|TRBV6-2/TRBV6-3|TRBD1
CASSNRPGQGAYEQYF
TGTGCCAGCAGTAACAGACCGGGACAGGGGGCCTACGAGCAGTACTTC
>TRBJ1-2|15|few|TRBV7-9|NA
CASSLETQGGYGYTF
TGTGCCAGCAGCTTAGAGACGCAGGGCGGCTATGGCTACACCTTC
>TRBJ2-1|13|NA|TRBV7-2|NA
CASSPHGESEQFF
TGTGCCAGCAGCCCCCACGGGGAGAGTGAGCAGTTCTTC
>TRBJ2-6|15|many|TRBV6-1|NA
CASRGTGSEANVLTF
TGTGCCAGCAGGGGTACAGGGTCAGAGGCCAACGTCCTGACTTTC
>TRBJ1-2|11|many|TRBV5-1|NA
CASSNRDGYTF
TGCGCCAGCAGTAACAGGGATGGCTACACCTTC
>TRBJ2-7|14|many|TRBV5-1|NA
CASSIGTGMYEQYF
TGCGCCAGCAGCATTGGAACCGGGATGTACGAGCAGTACTTC
>TRBJ1-3|12|NA|TRBV29-1|NA
CSVMSAGNTIYF
TGCAGCGTTATGAGCGCAGGAAACACCATATATTTT
>TRBJ2-7|15|few|TRBV7-2|NA
CASSPHRTPTYEQYF
TGTGCCAGCAGCCCCCACCGGACACCTACCTACGAGCAGTACTTC
>TRBJ2-7|16|few|TRBV4-2|NA
CASSQDVSWVFYEQYF
TGTGCCAGCAGCCAAGATGTATCCTGGGTGTTCTACGAGCAGTACTTC
>TRBJ2-1|16|NA|TRBV6-1|TRBD2
CASRGTSGGSNNEQFF
TGTGCCAGCAGGGGGACTAGCGGGGGGTCAAACAATGAGCAGTTCTTC
>TRBJ1-2|18|NA|TRBV7-8|TRBD1
CASSLMGQGAFGNYGYTF
TGTGCCAGCAGCTTAATGGGACAGGGGGCTTTCGGTAACTATGGCTACACCTTC
>TRBJ2-3|13|many|TRBV11-2|NA
CASSRGATDTQYF
TGTGCCAGCAGCCGGGGGGCCACAGATACGCAGTATTTT
>TRBJ2-2|15|NA|TRBV11-1|TRBD1
CASSLRTGYTGELFF
TGTGCCAGCAGCTTAAGGACAGGGTACACCGGGGAGCTGTTTTTT
>TRBJ1-4|14|few|TRBV7-9|NA
CASSSDGPGEKLFF
TGTGCCAGCAGCTCGGATGGCCCGGGGGAAAAACTGTTTTTT
>TRBJ2-1|18|many|TRBV3-1|TRBD2
CASSQRPLAGAHYNEQFF
TGTGCCAGCAGCCAAAGGCCCCTAGCGGGAGCACACTACAATGAGCAGTTCTTC
>TRBJ1-1|13|NA|TRBV9|TRBD1
CASSAGTGNMAFF
TGTGCCAGCAGCGCGGGGACAGGGAATATGGCTTTCTTT
>TRBJ2-1|13|NA|TRBV10-3|NA
CASSRERGGEQLF
TGTGCCTCCTCCAGGGAGAGGGGGGGTGAGCAGCTCTTC
>TRBJ1-3|16|NA|TRBV2|NA
CASSEIKGYSGNTIYF
TGTGCCAGCAGTGAAATAAAGGGATACTCTGGAAACACCATATATTTT
>TRBJ1-1|14|few|TRBV20-1|NA
CSARVAGANTEAFF
TGCAGTGCTAGAGTGGCAGGGGCGAACACTGAAGCTTTCTTT
>TRBJ2-6|15|many|TRBV7-2|NA
CASSLGFSGANVLTF
TGTGCCAGCAGCTTAGGCTTCTCTGGGGCCAACGTCCTGACTTTC
>TRBJ1-6|15|few|TRBV3-1|NA
CASSQDGGVNSPLHF
TGTGCCAGCAGCCAAGATGGCGGGGTAAATTCACCCCTCCACTTT
>TRBJ2-4|13|NA|TRBV6-2/TRBV6-3|NA
CASSRSQGNIQYF
TGTGCCAGCAGTAGATCACAGGGAAACATTCAGTACTTC
>TRBJ2-1|15|many|TRBV5-1|TRBD2
CASSLEVGGSAEQFF
TGCGCCAGCAGCTTGGAAGTCGGCGGGAGTGCTGAGCAGTTCTTC
>TRBJ2-7|14|NA|TRBV6-5|NA
CASSYGQGGYEQYF
TGTGCCAGCAGTTACGGGCAGGGGGGATACGAGCAGTACTTC
>TRBJ1-6|15|many|TRBV27|NA
CASSYRSSYNSPLHF
TGTGCCAGCAGCTATCGGAGCTCCTATAATTCACCCCTCCACTTT
>TRBJ2-1|12|many|TRBV10-2|NA
CASSRASNEQFF
TGCGCCAGCAGCCGGGCCTCAAATGAGCAGTTCTTC
>TRBJ1-1|16|NA|TRBV9|NA
CASSVGTIGPTNEAFF
TGTGCCAGCAGCGTAGGGACGATTGGGCCCACAAATGAAGCTTTCTTT
>TRBJ2-5|14|NA|TRBV4-2|NA
CASSQEVTQETQYF
TGTGCCAGCAGCCAAGAAGTGACCCAAGAGACCCAGTACTTC
>TRBJ2-3|15|few|TRBV5-6|NA
CASSLSLEPPDTQYF
TGTGCCAGCAGCTTGTCACTAGAGCCCCCAGATACGCAGTATTTT
>TRBJ1-5|17|NA|TRBV21-1|NA
CASSKEGPRPSNQPQHF
TGTGCCAGCAGCAAAGAGGGACCTAGACCTAGCAATCAGCCCCAGCATTTT
>TRBJ1-3|16|NA|TRBV13|NA
CASSLGLGGAGNTIYF
TGTGCCAGCAGCTTAGGCCTGGGGGGCGCCGGAAACACCATATATTTT
>TRBJ2-2|13|NA|TRBV5-1|NA
CASSPYDYGELFF
TGCGCCAGCAGCCCGTACGATTACGGGGAGCTGTTTTTT
>TRBJ1-1|13|NA|TRBV27|NA
CASSLYVNTEAFF
TGTGCCAGCAGTTTATATGTGAACACTGAAGCTTTCTTT
>TRBJ2-7|16|many|TRBV9|NA
CASSGNAKGPAYEQYF
TGTGCCAGCAGCGGCAATGCAAAGGGCCCTGCCTACGAGCAGTACTTC
>TRBJ2-1|15|NA|TRBV5-1|NA
CASSSDSPSYNEQFF
TGCGCCAGCAGTTCAGACTCTCCCTCCTACAATGAGCAGTTCTTC
>TRBJ2-5|14|few|TRBV20-1|NA
CSASGSASQETQYF
TGCAGTGCTAGCGGTTCGGCTTCGCAAGAGACCCAGTACTTC
>TRBJ1-6|15|NA|TRBV11-2|NA
CASSSGPRDLSPLHF
TGTGCCAGCAGCTCGGGGCCTCGGGATCTGTCACCCCTCCACTTT
>TRBJ2-1|16|NA|TRBV20-1|TRBD2
CGASSARGGNYNEQFF
TGCGGTGCTAGTTCGGCGCGGGGAGGGAACTACAATGAGCAGTTCTTC
>TRBJ1-5|15|once|TRBV10-3|NA
CAISDLGGSNQPQHF
TGTGCCATCAGTGATCTGGGCGGGAGCAATCAGCCCCAGCATTTT
>TRBJ2-7|14|NA|TRBV3-1|NA
CASSQDLGAYEQYF
TGTGCCAGCAGCCAAGACTTGGGAGCCTACGAGCAGTACTTC
>TRBJ2-4|14|few|TRBV12-3/TRBV12-4|TRBD1
CASSFSGQENIQYF
TGTGCCAGCAGTTTCTCTGGACAGGAAAACATTCAGTACTTC
>TRBJ2-1|19|few|TRBV4-2|TRBD2
CASSRGASGGRSSYNEQFF
TGTGCCAGCAGCCGCGGGGCTAGCGGGGGACGAAGCTCCTACAATGAGCAGTTCTTC
>TRBJ1-3|15|NA|TRBV27|NA
CASSLKGGSGNTIYF
TGTGCCAGCAGTTTAAAAGGAGGCTCTGGAAACACCATATATTTT
>TRBJ2-7|15|few|TRBV6-1|TRBD1
CASSEPGQASYEQYF
TGTGCCAGCAGTGAACCGGGACAGGCATCCTACGAGCAGTACTTC
>TRBJ2-2|17|many|TRBV5-1|TRBD2
CASSQRTSGSVAGELFF
TGCGCCAGCAGCCAACGGACTAGCGGGAGTGTTGCCGGGGAGCTGTTTTTT
>TRBJ2-6|15|few|TRBV5-5|NA
CASSLLVSGANVLTF
TGTGCCAGCAGCTTATTAGTCTCTGGGGCCAACGTCCTGACTTTC
>TRBJ2-3|12|many|TRBV5-6|NA
CASSRGGDTQYF
TGTGCCAGCAGTCGGGGAGGAGATACGCAGTATTTT
>TRBJ1-2|14|NA|TRBV10-3|NA
CAISEAGLGYGYTF
TGTGCCATCAGTGAGGCAGGGCTGGGCTATGGCTACACCTTC
>TRBJ2-2|16|many|TRBV5-1|TRBD1
CASSLPGQGKAGELFF
TGCGCCAGCAGCTTACCGGGACAGGGGAAGGCCGGGGAGCTGTTTTTT
>TRBJ2-1|11|many|TRBV5-5|NA
CASSHSNEQFF
TGTGCCAGCAGCCACTCCAATGAGCAGTTCTTC
>TRBJ2-7|12|NA|TRBV20-1|NA
CSARFSGYEQYF
TGCAGTGCTAGATTTTCGGGATACGAGCAGTACTTC
>TRBJ2-1|16|many|TRBV5-1|NA
CASSLEWITSYNEQFF
TGCGCCAGCAGCTTGGAGTGGATAACCTCCTACAATGAGCAGTTCTTC
>TRBJ1-3|12|few|TRBV7-8|NA
CASSGSGNTIYF
TGTGCCAGCAGCGGCTCTGGAAACACCATATATTTT
>TRBJ2-7|16|few|TRBV4-1|NA
CASSQDFPAYNYEQYF
TGCGCCAGCAGCCAAGATTTTCCAGCCTACAACTACGAGCAGTACTTC